The rows below give T cell receptor beta chains drawn from one sample of a study of regulatory T cells in long-lasting Graves disease. MiXCR, run by TCRdb on the multiplex PCR reads, gives a single entry per CDR3 protein. The sample shows fewer than 650,000 distinct CDR3 sequences, roughly 15% of them seen only once. The same data also contributed to another study, on T cells in Graves' hyperthyroidism and ophthalmopathy.

This sample comprised peripheral blood mononuclear cells (PBMCs), obtained at new diagnosis, from a patient treated with antithyroid drugs. The receptor set was obtained from a woman in her 30s with Graves disease. Both conserved end residues are part of each CDR3. A D gene is named only where the DNA matches it firmly. Not all rows give a size; the values are once, few, many and, for expanded clones, a class.

V gene	D gene	J gene	CDR3 length	clone size	CDR3 protein	CDR3 DNA
TRBV12-3/TRBV12-4	NA	TRBJ2-2	15	many	CASSFRPANTGELFF	TGTGCCAGCAGTTTCCGACCAGCTAACACCGGGGAGCTGTTTTTT
TRBV2	TRBD2	TRBJ2-1	15	many	CASSDLASGSNEQFF	TGTGCCAGCAGTGATTTAGCTAGCGGGAGTAATGAGCAGTTCTTC
TRBV24-1	NA	TRBJ2-1	16	many	CATSDWRSGTYNEQFF	TGTGCCACCAGTGATTGGAGGTCAGGGACTTACAATGAGCAGTTCTTC
TRBV6-5	TRBD1	TRBJ1-4	15	many	CASSYSFGQGEKLFF	TGTGCCAGCAGTTACTCCTTCGGACAGGGTGAAAAACTGTTTTTT
TRBV3-1	NA	TRBJ2-7	15	NA	CASSQGTNQFYEQYF	TGTGCCAGCAGCCAAGGAACAAACCAATTCTACGAGCAGTACTTC
TRBV19	TRBD2	TRBJ2-5	16	NA	CASSIIGGGLQETQYF	TGTGCCAGTAGTATAATAGGCGGGGGACTACAAGAGACCCAGTACTTC
TRBV20-1	NA	TRBJ2-5	13	few	CSARDMNQETQYF	TGCAGTGCTAGAGACATGAACCAAGAGACCCAGTACTTC
TRBV27	NA	TRBJ1-5	15	many	CASRGEQGPNQPQHF	TGTGCCAGCAGGGGAGAACAGGGTCCCAATCAGCCCCAGCATTTT
TRBV12-3/TRBV12-4	NA	TRBJ2-5	11	many	CASMDWETQYF	TGTGCCAGCATGGATTGGGAGACCCAGTACTTC
TRBV10-2	TRBD2	TRBJ2-7	17	NA	CASRAFVAGGSSYEQYF	TGCGCCAGCAGGGCCTTCGTAGCGGGAGGAAGCTCCTACGAGCAGTACTTC
TRBV20-1	NA	TRBJ1-2	13	NA	CSAPGRTNYGYTF	TGCAGTGCCCCAGGGCGGACTAACTATGGCTACACCTTC
TRBV2	TRBD1	TRBJ1-1	16	NA	CASPPPGQGGGTEAFF	TGTGCCAGTCCTCCACCGGGACAGGGGGGCGGCACTGAAGCTTTCTTT
TRBV6-1	NA	TRBJ2-1	14	NA	CASSPWQEINEQFF	TGTGCCAGCAGTCCCTGGCAGGAGATCAATGAGCAGTTCTTC
TRBV7-9	NA	TRBJ2-1	14	many	CASSPLGGENEQFF	TGTGCCAGCAGCCCCCTAGGGGGGGAGAATGAGCAGTTCTTC
TRBV20-1	TRBD1	TRBJ2-7	11	many	CSARSGTGTSF	TGCAGTGCTAGGTCCGGGACAGGGACTTCCTTC
TRBV12-3/TRBV12-4	NA	TRBJ1-5	16	NA	CASSFGGGSSNQPQHF	TGTGCCAGCAGTTTTGGGGGCGGTTCCAGCAATCAGCCCCAGCATTTT
TRBV5-1	NA	TRBJ2-7	15	many	CASSQSASLSSEQYF	TGCGCCAGCAGCCAGTCAGCTAGTCTGTCGTCCGAGCAGTACTTC
TRBV7-9	NA	TRBJ2-5	14	many	CASSFNRVQETQYF	TGTGCCAGCAGCTTCAACAGGGTACAAGAGACCCAGTACTTC
TRBV7-9	TRBD2	TRBJ2-7	14	many	CASSPTSGRREQYF	TGTGCCAGCAGCCCGACTAGCGGTAGAAGGGAGCAGTACTTC
TRBV6-1	NA	TRBJ1-1	12	many	CASYDRYTEAFF	TGTGCCAGCTACGACCGGTACACTGAAGCTTTCTTT
TRBV5-1	NA	TRBJ2-7	15	many	CASSLAGRDNYEQYF	TGCGCCAGCAGCTTGGCGGGCAGGGACAACTACGAGCAGTACTTC
TRBV6-1	TRBD2	TRBJ2-7	17	few	CASTSGRALKGQYEQYF	TGTGCCAGCACTAGCGGGAGGGCCTTAAAGGGACAATACGAGCAGTACTTC
TRBV20-1	NA	TRBJ2-1	14	many	CSARVASSYNEQFF	TGCAGTGCTAGGGTGGCCAGCTCCTACAATGAGCAGTTCTTC
TRBV7-9	TRBD1	TRBJ1-2	16	NA	CASSLTTGVLNYGYTF	TGTGCCAGCAGCTTAACAACAGGGGTCCTCAACTATGGCTACACCTTC
TRBV12-3/TRBV12-4	NA	TRBJ2-7	12	many	CASSLSWYEQYF	TGTGCCAGCAGTTTATCCTGGTACGAGCAGTACTTC
TRBV30	TRBD2	TRBJ2-1	20	few	CAWSVYFGTSGLSSYNEQFF	TGTGCCTGGAGTGTATATTTCGGGACTAGCGGTTTGAGCTCCTACAATGAGCAGTTCTTC
TRBV15	TRBD2	TRBJ2-1	15	NA	CATSRTLAEQVEQFF	TGTGCCACCAGCAGAACCCTAGCGGAGCAGGTTGAGCAGTTCTTC
TRBV28	NA	TRBJ1-5	13	few	CASSSGGTAKPHF	TGTGCCAGCAGTTCGGGGGGGACGGCAAAACCCCATTTT
TRBV12-3/TRBV12-4	TRBD1	TRBJ1-2	14	NA	CASRTTGTGYGYTF	TGTGCCAGCAGAACAACCGGGACAGGGTATGGCTACACCTTC
TRBV7-9	NA	TRBJ1-2	14	few	CASSLAGSDYGYTF	TGTGCCAGCAGCTTAGCGGGTTCGGACTATGGCTACACCTTC
TRBV20-1	TRBD1	TRBJ2-7	13	many	CSAITTGAHEQYF	TGCAGTGCTATAACGACAGGGGCCCACGAGCAGTACTTC
TRBV28	TRBD2	TRBJ2-7	15	many	CASSLSSGRACEQYF	TGTGCCAGCAGTTTATCCAGCGGGAGGGCCTGCGAGCAGTACTTC
TRBV14	NA	TRBJ1-6	16	NA	CASSQATGGRIQALHF	TGTGCCAGCAGCCAAGCCACAGGTGGGCGGATTCAGGCCCTCCACTTT
TRBV24-1	NA	TRBJ1-2	15	few	CATILPPRLNYGYTF	TGTGCCACCATATTGCCCCCCCGTCTAAACTATGGCTACACCTTC
TRBV11-2	NA	TRBJ2-2	13	many	CASSPPGAGELFF	TGTGCCAGCAGCCCGCCCGGGGCCGGGGAGCTGTTTTTT
TRBV7-2	NA	TRBJ2-3	15	many	CASSLGHLSTDTQYF	TGTGCCAGCAGCTTAGGACACCTTAGCACAGATACGCAGTATTTT
TRBV12-3/TRBV12-4	NA	TRBJ1-5	13	NA	CASSLDFGTPGHF	TGTGCCAGCAGTTTAGATTTTGGCACTCCTGGGCATTTT
TRBV5-1	TRBD2	TRBJ2-1	13	few	CASSTSEINEQFF	TGCGCCAGCAGCACTAGCGAGATTAATGAGCAGTTCTTC
TRBV4-2	TRBD2	TRBJ2-7	16	NA	CASSQDPRGSSYEQYF	TGTGCCAGCAGCCAAGATCCCCGCGGGAGCTCCTACGAGCAGTACTTC
TRBV5-1	TRBD1	TRBJ2-7	15	NA	CASSETGGREYEQYF	TGCGCCAGCAGCGAAACAGGGGGCAGAGAGTACGAGCAGTACTTC
TRBV5-1	NA	TRBJ1-1	15	many	CASSPRTIWDTEAFF	TGCGCCAGCAGCCCACGGACAATATGGGACACTGAAGCTTTCTTT
TRBV7-8	NA	TRBJ1-5	15	few	CASSARTASNQPQHF	TGTGCCAGCAGCGCTCGGACGGCTAGCAATCAGCCCCAGCATTTT
TRBV30	NA	TRBJ2-7	13	few	CAWSGVGTYEQYF	TGTGCCTGGAGTGGCGTTGGTACCTACGAGCAGTACTTC
TRBV24-1	TRBD2	TRBJ2-3	17	many	CATSDSSGRAGRDTQYF	TGTGCCACCAGTGACAGTAGCGGGAGGGCGGGAAGAGATACGCAGTATTTT
TRBV5-6	NA	TRBJ2-7	13	many	CATSDSLGYEQYF	TGTGCCACATCGGATTCGTTGGGTTACGAGCAGTACTTC
TRBV3-1	TRBD2	TRBJ2-7	17	once	CASSQLGGHPREYEQYF	TGTGCCAGCAGCCAACTGGGAGGGCACCCAAGGGAATACGAGCAGTACTTC
TRBV7-3	NA	TRBJ2-1	17	NA	CASSPLLRGTSYNEQFF	TGTGCCAGCAGCCCCCTCTTGCGCGGGACCTCCTACAATGAGCAGTTCTTC
TRBV10-1	TRBD2	TRBJ2-7	18	few	CAISESASGRGATYEQYF	TGTGCCATCAGTGAGTCGGCTAGCGGGAGAGGAGCAACTTACGAGCAGTACTTC
TRBV12-3/TRBV12-4	NA	TRBJ1-2	13	many	CASSFGDPYGYTF	TGTGCCAGCAGTTTCGGAGATCCCTATGGCTACACCTTC
TRBV20-1	TRBD1	TRBJ2-7	12	few	CSARDRVVEQYF	TGCAGTGCCCGGGACAGGGTCGTCGAGCAGTACTTC
TRBV19	NA	TRBJ1-1	14	many	CASIMAGAGTEAFF	TGTGCCAGTATCATGGCAGGGGCTGGGACTGAAGCTTTCTTT
TRBV12-3/TRBV12-4	NA	TRBJ1-3	16	many	CASSLLRQVSGNTIYF	TGTGCCAGCAGTTTACTCCGACAGGTCTCTGGAAACACCATATATTTT
TRBV4-1	TRBD1	TRBJ2-3	15	NA	CASSSTGLGLDTQYF	TGCGCCAGCAGCTCGACAGGGTTGGGGTTGGATACGCAGTATTTT
TRBV28	NA	TRBJ2-2	16	many	CASSFPRGASRGELFF	TGTGCCAGCAGTTTCCCGAGAGGGGCGTCCCGCGGGGAGCTGTTTTTT
TRBV14	TRBD1	TRBJ1-6	16	NA	CASSPGRDRDNSPLHF	TGTGCCAGCAGCCCAGGCCGGGACAGAGATAATTCACCCCTCCACTTT
TRBV30	TRBD1	TRBJ1-1	14	few	CAWRDRFSNTEAFF	TGTGCCTGGAGGGACAGGTTTTCGAACACTGAAGCTTTCTTT
TRBV27	NA	TRBJ2-1	13	many	CASSLGPQNPQFF	TGTGCCAGCAGTTTGGGCCCACAAAATCCGCAGTTCTTC
TRBV6-4	NA	TRBJ2-1	15	few	CASSSPRDTYNEQFF	TGTGCCAGCAGTTCTCCTCGGGACACCTACAATGAGCAGTTCTTC
TRBV20-1	NA	TRBJ2-5	12	NA	CSAPGGGETQYF	TGCAGTGCCCCGGGTGGGGGGGAGACCCAGTACTTC
TRBV20-1	TRBD2	TRBJ2-5	15	NA	CSARVGLRLKKTQYF	TGCAGTGCTAGAGTGGGACTAAGGCTCAAGAAGACCCAGTACTTC